This T cell receptor beta chain stems from a study of early T cells in non-severe SARS-CoV-2 infection. Turning to the study itself: Unsorted whole-blood RNA was sequenced in bulk, leaving chains unpaired. Overall study results and limits: VDJdb matching, biased toward anti-spike CD8 responses, missed private and CD4 specificities.

Individual cDNA molecules each received unique molecular identifiers attached to them. A single record per CDR3 protein comes from TCRdb applying MiXCR to the 5' RACE reads. The table shows around 59,000 distinct CDR3 sequences, with 8% to 9% occurring only once. This clonotype was observed at least ten times. Its antigen is not identified. Germline V gene data show CDR1 as MNHEY and CDR2 as SVGEGT. The V and J ends lost 6 bases and 5 bases, in that order; junction bases with no gene match: 3. This CDR3 is 13 amino acids long. The sequence derives from an adult who was a healthcare worker with PCR-confirmed SARS-CoV-2 infection or an uninfected control (not recorded which). V is TRBV6-2 or TRBV6-3 and J is TRBJ2-1; TRBD2 matches 8 bases. The material sequenced was whole blood. The CDR3 DNA reads TGTGCCAGCAGATCACTAGCGGACAATGAGCAGTTCTTC. Its translation is CASRSLADNEQFF.